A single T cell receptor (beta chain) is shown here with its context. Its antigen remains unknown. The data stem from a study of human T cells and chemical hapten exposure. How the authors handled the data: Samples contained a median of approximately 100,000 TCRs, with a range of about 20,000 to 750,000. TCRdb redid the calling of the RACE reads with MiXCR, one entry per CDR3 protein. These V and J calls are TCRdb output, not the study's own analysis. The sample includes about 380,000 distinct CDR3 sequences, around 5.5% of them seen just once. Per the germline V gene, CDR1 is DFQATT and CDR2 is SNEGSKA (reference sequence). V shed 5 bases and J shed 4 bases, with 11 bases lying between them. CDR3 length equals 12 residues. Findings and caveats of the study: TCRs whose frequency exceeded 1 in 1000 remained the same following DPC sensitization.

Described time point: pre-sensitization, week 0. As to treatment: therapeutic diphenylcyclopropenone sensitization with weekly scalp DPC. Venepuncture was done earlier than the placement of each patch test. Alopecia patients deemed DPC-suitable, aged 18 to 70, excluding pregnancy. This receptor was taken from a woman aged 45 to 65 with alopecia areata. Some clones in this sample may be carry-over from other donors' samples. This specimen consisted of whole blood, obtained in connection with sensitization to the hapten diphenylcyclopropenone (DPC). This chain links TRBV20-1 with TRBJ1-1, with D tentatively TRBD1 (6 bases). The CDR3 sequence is CSALQGVTEAFF. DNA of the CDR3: TGCAGTGCTTTACAGGGAGTCACTGAAGCTTTCTTT.